Listed below are T cell receptor beta chains from one sample, sequenced in a study of blood T cell repertoires in COVID-19. Repertoires were generated with immunoSEQ multiplex PCR, while TCRdb's copy carries only in-frame clones and drops some. The profile shows about 250,000 clones, 83% of them singletons. Specimen: PBMCs or T cells enriched from blood (not recorded which). These receptors came from a woman in her thirties or forties who had been exposed to COVID-19. CDR3s include the opening cysteine and the closing phenylalanine or tryptophan. Fields, in order: J gene, V gene, clone size, D gene, CDR3 DNA, CDR3 protein. D genes are given only for firm matches. Clone sizes are given selectively: once, few, many, or a class where the clone is expanded.

J: TRBJ1-4
V: TRBV27
size: NA
D: NA
DNA: TGTGCCAGCAGTTTATCTTGGCCAGGACAAAATGAAAAACTGTTTTTT
CDR3: CASSLSWPGQNEKLFF

J: TRBJ2-7
V: TRBV18
size: NA
D: NA
DNA: TGTGCCAGCTCACCACCAGGGAGCTACGAGCAGTACTTC
CDR3: CASSPPGSYEQYF

J: TRBJ1-2
V: TRBV29-1
size: NA
D: NA
DNA: TGCAGCGTTGTCCGGGGTGACTATGGCTACACCTTC
CDR3: CSVVRGDYGYTF

J: TRBJ2-1
V: TRBV3-1/TRBV3-2
size: NA
D: TRBD1
DNA: TGTGCCAGCAGCCAAGTAAGAGGGGGCGCAAGTTGGAATGAGCAGTTCTTC
CDR3: CASSQVRGGASWNEQFF

J: TRBJ1-5
V: TRBV27
size: NA
D: NA
DNA: TGTGCCAGCAAAGGCAGGGCAGGATCCGGAGTGCCCCAGCATTTT
CDR3: CASKGRAGSGVPQHF

J: TRBJ1-2
V: TRBV27
size: NA
D: NA
DNA: TGTGCCAGCAGGGCGGGGGAACAGTATGGGGGCTACACCTTC
CDR3: CASRAGEQYGGYTF

J: TRBJ1-2
V: TRBV27
size: many
D: TRBD1
DNA: TGTGCCAGCAGGCCAACAGGGGGGGGGATCCCAACTCACACCTTC
CDR3: CASRPTGGGIPTHTF

J: TRBJ2-7
V: TRBV5-4
size: NA
D: NA
DNA: TGTGCCAGCAGCTTGGGCCGGGGGTTAGGAGATTACGAGCAGTACTTC
CDR3: CASSLGRGLGDYEQYF

J: TRBJ2-3
V: TRBV6-6
size: NA
D: TRBD1
DNA: TGTGCCAGCAGACCCCGACAGGGAAGCACAGATACGCAGTATTTT
CDR3: CASRPRQGSTDTQYF

J: TRBJ2-1
V: TRBV6-5
size: NA
D: TRBD2
DNA: TGTGCCGTCGGGGGGATCAATGAGCAGTTCTTC
CDR3: CAVGGINEQFF

J: TRBJ1-4
V: TRBV7-2
size: once
D: TRBD1
DNA: TGTGCCAGCAGCCAGGGGGGGACAGGCCAGGAGAAACTGTTTTTT
CDR3: CASSQGGTGQEKLFF

J: TRBJ2-2
V: TRBV7-8
size: few
D: NA
DNA: TGTGCCAGCAGCCCCCTCTTAGCAGGGGTCACCGGGGAGCTGTTTTTT
CDR3: CASSPLLAGVTGELFF

J: TRBJ1-1
V: TRBV7-2
size: NA
D: NA
DNA: TGTGCCAGCAGCTTCCATATAGGGAGGACTGAAGCTTTCTTT
CDR3: CASSFHIGRTEAFF

J: TRBJ2-4
V: TRBV2
size: NA
D: NA
DNA: TGTGCCAGCAGTTATCGGTACGGGTCGTGGGACATTCAGTACTTC
CDR3: CASSYRYGSWDIQYF

J: TRBJ1-5
V: TRBV6-2/TRBV6-3
size: NA
D: TRBD1
DNA: TGTGCCAGCAGTACCAGGGACAGGGGGATCAATCAGCCCCAGCATTTT
CDR3: CASSTRDRGINQPQHF

J: TRBJ1-5
V: TRBV28
size: NA
D: NA
DNA: TGTGCCAGCAGTTTGGTCGGGAATCAGCCCCAGCATTTT
CDR3: CASSLVGNQPQHF

J: TRBJ1-2
V: TRBV7-3
size: NA
D: NA
DNA: TGTGCCAGCAGCCCCGGTCAGGGGTTCGACTATGGCTACACCTTC
CDR3: CASSPGQGFDYGYTF

J: TRBJ2-7
V: TRBV7-3
size: NA
D: TRBD1
DNA: TGTGCCAGCAGCTTAAGTGGACAGGGTACCCACGAGCAGTACTTC
CDR3: CASSLSGQGTHEQYF

J: TRBJ1-2
V: TRBV4-3
size: many
D: TRBD1
DNA: TGCGCCAGCAGCCAAGAGACAGGGGACTATGGCTACACCTTC
CDR3: CASSQETGDYGYTF

J: TRBJ1-1
V: TRBV6-1
size: NA
D: NA
DNA: TGTGCCAGCAGTGACGGCGGGACGATGAACACTGAAGCTTTCTTT
CDR3: CASSDGGTMNTEAFF